The 29 T cell receptor beta chains given below trace back to one sample, sequenced in a study of T-cell reconstitution after alpha-beta-depleted transplantation in children. Construction of the TCRbeta library involved unique molecular identifiers. TCRdb re-called the PCR reads with MiXCR, one entry per CDR3 protein. Of around 440,000 distinct CDR3 sequences listed, 8% to 11% were seen once; the top ten hold around 2%. Sequencing used PBMCs, obtained before TCRalphabeta/CD19-depleted stem cell transplant. These receptors were collected from a child younger than 10 with inherited bone marrow failure, due to receive a stem cell transplant.

This clonotype was detected many times. This chain links TRBV29-1 with TRBJ2-7, with 8 positions matching TRBD1. The CDR3 length is 13 residues. Looked up from germline, CDR1 is SQVTM and CDR2 is ANQGSEA. Germline trimming cut 6 bases from V and 3 bases from J; bases unmatched to any gene: 7. CDR3 sequence reads: CSVSDRVIYEQYF. The DNA of the CDR3 is TGCAGCGTATCGGACAGGGTCATCTACGAGCAGTACTTC.

This clonotype was detected many times. The J gene is TRBJ2-1, the V gene TRBV20-1; 8 bases line up with TRBD2. This CDR3 is built from 13 residues. After removal of 6 bases from V and 9 bases from J, the junction contained 10 bases not matched to a gene. The V gene's germline CDR1 is DFQATT and CDR2 SNEGSKA (reference sequence). This chain's CDR3 is CSAITGGAREQFF. CDR3 bases: TGCAGTGCAATTACGGGGGGGGCGCGTGAGCAGTTCTTC.

This clonotype was counted ten times or more. This chain joins TRBV9 and TRBJ2-7; TRBD1 or TRBD2 may be the D gene (6 bases each). V lost 0 bases to trimming and J lost 5 bases, with 12 bases between them. This CDR3 has 14 amino acids. CDR1 and CDR2 from the germline V gene are SGDLS and YYNGEE. In DNA, the CDR3 is TGTGCCAGCAGCGTAGGGAGGGGGGCGGACGAGCAGTACTTC. It codes for CASSVGRGADEQYF.

This clonotype was observed at least ten times. J is TRBJ2-1 and V is TRBV7-8, with D tentatively TRBD2 (5 bases). The germline gives CDR1 SGHVS, CDR2 FQNEAQ. The germline V and J ends were trimmed by 1 base and 3 bases, with 10 bases remaining between them. CDR3 length equals 15 residues. The CDR3 sequence is CASSLVVEGYNEQFF. CDR3 bases: TGTGCCAGCAGCTTAGTAGTCGAGGGCTACAATGAGCAGTTCTTC.

On this clonotype itself: A much larger clone lies a single base off, so this may be a read error. CDR3 loop: CASSSIDANNYEQFF. The CDR3 DNA sequence: TGTGCCAGCAGTTCCATAGACGCTAATAACTATGAGCAGTTCTTC. The chain recombines TRBV6-5 with TRBJ2-1; unclear D gene. The germline V gene encodes CDR1 MNHEY and CDR2 SVGAGI. This CDR3 is 15 amino acids long. V shed 4 bases and J shed 8 bases, with 18 bases lying between them.

The rearrangement uses TRBV7-2 and TRBJ2-7, with 7 bases aligning to TRBD2. The germline CDR1 and CDR2 sequences are SGHTA and FQGNSA. V dropped 2 bases and J dropped 4; count of bases not matched to a gene: 11. The CDR3 extends over 16 amino acids. As DNA, the CDR3 is TGTGCCAGCAGCTTAAGTCCCCTAGCGGCCATTTACGAGCAGTACTTC. Translating it yields CASSLSPLAAIYEQYF.

In this sample, this clonotype turned up many times. The V call is TRBV12-3 or TRBV12-4, the J call TRBJ2-2, with D possibly called TRBD1 or TRBD2 (5 bases each). Deletions cut 3 bases from V and 3 bases from J, with 11 bases between. The CDR3 totals 15 residues. The CDR3 here is CASSFAREHTGELFF. The CDR3 nucleotides read TGTGCCAGCAGTTTCGCCAGGGAGCACACCGGGGAGCTGTTTTTT.

This clonotype was seen a handful of times. The gene calls are TRBV19 and TRBJ2-1; 7 bases fit TRBD2. Trimming cost V 1 base and J 4 bases; bases outside gene matches: 7. The V gene's germline CDR1 is LNHDA and CDR2 SQIVND (reference sequence). This CDR3 comprises 16 residues. The CDR3 protein is CASSIVAGVSYNEQFF. CDR3 sequence (DNA): TGTGCCAGTAGTATAGTGGCGGGAGTATCGTACAATGAGCAGTTCTTC.

This clonotype was seen at least ten times. The chain recombines TRBV5-5 with TRBJ2-1; D assignment may be TRBD1 or TRBD2 (5 bases each). Trimming took off 6 bases at V and 2 bases at J, with 15 bases between the two ends. CDR3 length: 15 residues. Germline assignment: CDR1 SGHKS and CDR2 YYEKEE (reference sequence). The CDR3 loop is CASNSRGSPYNEQFF. CDR3 nucleotide sequence: TGTGCCAGCAACTCACGGGGCAGCCCCTACAATGAGCAGTTCTTC.

Many counts were recorded for this clonotype. The gene calls are TRBV12-3 or TRBV12-4 and TRBJ1-5, with D possibly matching TRBD1 (6 bases). CDR3 size: 16 residues. Trimming pared 5 bases from V and 5 bases from J, leaving 19 bases between. CDR3 coding DNA: TGTGCCAGCAGTGCCGCCGGGACACGGGCGTATCAGCCCCAGCATTTT. It yields the protein CASSAAGTRAYQPQHF.

There are many counts of this clonotype. The chain uses TRBV6-5 and TRBJ2-1; D is possibly TRBD2 (6 bases). V shed 6 bases and J shed 0 bases, with 21 bases lying between them. CDR3 size: 18 residues. Germline V CDR1 and CDR2: MNHEY, SVGAGI. In DNA form, the CDR3 reads TGTGCCAGCAGAGTCAGCAACACGGGACTCGGCTCCTACAATGAGCAGTTCTTC. This translates into CASRVSNTGLGSYNEQFF.

This clonotype came up many times. This chain uses TRBV11-2 with TRBJ2-6; 9 bases map to TRBD1. CDR1 SGHAT and CDR2 FQNNGV come from the germline V gene. The CDR3 loop spans 20 amino acids. The J segment lost 0 bases and the V segment lost 5 bases, leaving 14 bases of the junction unmatched. CDR3 loop: CASSPILGTGKFSGANVLTF. CDR3 nucleotides: TGTGCCAGCAGCCCAATACTTGGGACAGGGAAATTCTCTGGGGCCAACGTCCTGACTTTC.

This clonotype has a count of ten or more. V gene TRBV7-2 combines with J gene TRBJ2-1; no definite D call. Trimming left V 3 bases short and J 11 bases short, with 11 bases between. CDR1 is SGHTA, CDR2 FQGNSA, per germline. The CDR3 is 12 residues long. The DNA of the CDR3 is TGTGCCAGCAGCTTTGAGTTGAGAAAGCAGTTCTTC. Residues: CASSFELRKQFF.

As regards this clonotype: One end of the junction fails to match germline, which may point to a read error. The V call is TRBV29-1, the J call TRBJ2-7; D gene ambiguous. The germline gives CDR1 SQVTM, CDR2 ANQGSEA. CDR3 size: 11 residues. CDR3 residues: CSVVRAYDQYF. DNA of the CDR3: TGCAGCGTTGTAAGGGCCTACGACCAGTACTTC.

This chain uses TRBV20-1 with TRBJ2-2, with D possibly being TRBD1 (6 bases). V dropped 7 bases and J dropped 0 bases, with 12 bases sitting between them. Germline CDR1 is DFQATT and CDR2 is SNEGSKA (reference sequence). The CDR3 loop spans 14 amino acids. The CDR3 region has the DNA TGCAGTGGCAGGGGACACGCGAACACCGGGGAGCTGTTTTTT. Amino acid sequence: CSGRGHANTGELFF.

The table lists this clonotype with many counts. This rearrangement joins TRBV10-3 to TRBJ2-5; a possible D gene is TRBD1 (5 bases). Germline V gene lookup returns CDR1 ENHRY and CDR2 SYGVKD. CDR3 length equals 13 residues. V lost 6 bases, J lost 3 bases, and 11 bases lay in between. CDR3 nucleotide sequence: TGTGCCATCAGGGGTCAGGGTGAAGAGACCCAGTACTTC. This translates into CAIRGQGEETQYF.

This clonotype has more than one count but fewer than ten. This rearrangement joins TRBV20-1 to TRBJ2-7; 12 bases are a match to TRBD2. Germline CDR1 DFQATT, CDR2 SNEGSKA (reference sequence). V was pared by 4 bases and J by 2 bases, with 3 bases of the junction left unmatched. This CDR3 has 14 amino acids. CDR3 protein: CSATGLAGPYEQYF. In DNA form, the CDR3 reads TGCAGTGCTACCGGACTAGCGGGGCCCTACGAGCAGTACTTC.

This clonotype has just a few counts. V is TRBV15 and J is TRBJ1-4; no clear D. This CDR3 spans 17 amino acids. The germline gives CDR1 LNHNV, CDR2 YYDKDF (reference sequence). The V and J ends lost 4 bases and 6 bases respectively, with 21 bases between them. For the CDR3, the DNA is TGTGCCACCAGCACCCCCAGGCGGAAAGGAAGTGATGAAAAACTGTTTTTT. Translated, it gives CATSTPRRKGSDEKLFF.

This clonotype has ten or more counts. V and J are TRBV4-2 and TRBJ1-3; D is perhaps TRBD1 (5 bases). The germline CDR1 and CDR2 sequences are LGHNA and YNFKEQ. V was trimmed by 2 bases and J by 3 bases, leaving 20 bases between them. This CDR3 region has 18 residues. The CDR3 here is CASSQRTQGDGVGNTIYF. The CDR3 DNA reads as TGTGCCAGCAGCCAAAGAACCCAGGGAGACGGCGTTGGAAACACCATATATTTT.

The V and J genes are TRBV24-1 and TRBJ2-1; the match to TRBD2 covers 13 bases. Per the germline V gene, CDR1 is KGHDR and CDR2 is SFDVKD. Losses at the gene ends were 7 bases for V and 4 bases for J; bases not matched to a gene: 18. The length of the CDR3 is 20 residues. The DNA for the CDR3 is TGTGCCACCAGCGAGTCACCGGGACTAGCGGGACATTACCCATACAATGAGCAGTTCTTC. Its translation: CATSESPGLAGHYPYNEQFF.

There are many counts of this clonotype. The rearrangement uses TRBV4-3 and TRBJ2-1; no clear D gene. The CDR3 has 15 residues. Germline CDR1 reads LGHNA; CDR2 reads YSLEER. V lost 4 bases, J lost 0 bases, and 10 bases lay in between. CDR3: CASSLLFSSYNEQFF. DNA of the CDR3: TGCGCCAGCAGCCTACTGTTTAGCTCCTACAATGAGCAGTTCTTC.

This clonotype was seen repeatedly, ten times or more. This chain links TRBV3-1 with TRBJ2-7; D is ambiguous. Germline V gene data show CDR1 as LGHDT and CDR2 as YNNKEL (reference sequence). Trimming removed 8 bases at V and 3 bases at J, with 20 bases between. The CDR3 runs 15 residues. In nucleotides, the CDR3 is TGTGCCAGCCCCCCCCCTCCTTCAAATGACTACGAGCAGTACTTC. Translating gives CASPPPPSNDYEQYF.

This clonotype came up many times. The chain uses TRBV12-3 or TRBV12-4 and TRBJ2-7, with 8 nucleotides matching TRBD1. V shed 7 bases and J 3 bases; nucleotides not matched to a gene: 8. There are 14 residues in the CDR3. The CDR3 DNA follows: TGTGCCAGCACTGGACAGGGATCGGGCTACGAGCAGTACTTC. The encoded protein is CASTGQGSGYEQYF.

This clonotype was seen ten or more times. The chain links TRBV4-3 to TRBJ2-5; 9 bases fit TRBD2. The CDR3 length is 16 residues. The V and J ends lost 1 base and 5 bases, in that order; junction bases with no gene match: 8. Germline values: CDR1 LGHNA, CDR2 YSLEER. The CDR3 loop reads CASSQGRLAGGETQYF. The CDR3 DNA reads as TGCGCCAGCAGCCAAGGACGTCTTGCGGGAGGGGAGACCCAGTACTTC.

The rearrangement uses TRBV20-1 and TRBJ2-7; TRBD1 agrees at 10 bases. J was trimmed by 4 bases and V by 8 bases; bases with no gene match: 5. The length of the CDR3 is 12 residues. CDR1 and CDR2 (germline): DFQATT, SNEGSKA (reference sequence). The CDR3 DNA reads as TGCAGTTCCCGGGACAGGGGTTACGAGCAGTACTTC. It encodes CSSRDRGYEQYF.

This clonotype was counted ten times or more. The chain links TRBV7-2 to TRBJ1-5, with D maybe TRBD1 (6 bases). The germline CDR1 and CDR2 sequences are SGHTA and FQGNSA. The ends were cut back, 5 bases at V and 7 bases at J, with 18 bases in the middle. The CDR3 sequence is 15 residues long. The CDR3 DNA reads as TGTGCCAGCAGCACAGGAGCACAGGGTAACCAGCCCCAGCATTTT. It yields the protein CASSTGAQGNQPQHF.

This clonotype was seen a handful of times. V gene TRBV13 combines with J gene TRBJ2-7; 9 bases are shared with TRBD2. V gave up 5 bases and J gave up 1 base; unmatched junction bases: 9. Germline V gene lookup returns CDR1 PRHDT and CDR2 FYEKMQ (reference sequence). The CDR3 covers 16 residues. The CDR3 bases are TGTGCCAGCAGCCTCTTAATTGCGGGAGGGTCCTACGAGCAGTACTTC. Translation: CASSLLIAGGSYEQYF.

The rearrangement uses TRBV12-3 or TRBV12-4 and TRBJ1-3; 7 bases match TRBD1. The CDR3 contains 16 residues. The V segment lost 8 bases and the J segment 0 bases; nucleotides outside the gene matches: 10. The CDR3 loop reads CASSGGRDSSGNTIYF. The DNA for the CDR3 is TGTGCCAGCTCCGGTGGCCGGGACAGCTCTGGAAACACCATATATTTT.

This clonotype was seen a few times. The chain uses TRBV20-1 and TRBJ2-3, with 14 nucleotides matching TRBD2. Unmatched junction bases numbered 12, after V lost 5 bases and J lost 5 bases. The CDR3 spans 17 residues. The germline V gene has CDR1 DFQATT and CDR2 SNEGSKA (reference sequence). The CDR3 DNA sequence: TGCAGTGCTCCCGGGACTAGCGGGAGAGCGCGTATAGATACGCAGTATTTT. Protein: CSAPGTSGRARIDTQYF.